Below, 15 T cell receptor beta chains from the same sample are listed, as sequenced in a study of cytomegalovirus exposure and HLA in healthy donors (dated 2017 in TCRdb). The method was the immunoSEQ multiplex PCR assay. For the multiplex PCR, a mixture combining 60 forward primers for TCR Vbeta segments and 13 reverse primers for TCR Jbeta segments was used. TCRdb mirrors the immuneACCESS table, restricted to in-frame sequences. Some clones are absent from its copies; in checked studies, under half trace to an unresolved V gene, and the reason for the others is unknown. The sample table contains some 150,000 clones; only one count was recorded for 87% of them. Approximately 4.7% of the sample is held by the ten biggest clonotypes. Sequenced input: PBMCs. Receptors originate from a woman in her twenties or thirties in good health and CMV-seronegative.

The chain has TRBV7-8 and TRBJ1-2, with D perhaps TRBD1 (5 bases). Trimming removed 3 bases at V and 9 bases at J, with 11 bases between. From germline, CDR1 is SGHVS and CDR2 FQNEAQ. This CDR3 is 12 amino acids long. CDR3 protein: CASSLGGVSYTF. The CDR3 DNA sequence: TGTGCCAGCAGCTTGGGGGGTGTCAGCTACACCTTC. The full variable domain, rest sourced from reference TRBV7-8 and TRBJ1-2, is GAGVSQSPRYKVAKRGQDVALRCDPISGHVSLFWYQQALGQGPEFLTYFQNEAQLDKSGLPSDRFFAERPEGSVSTLKIQRTQQEDSAVYLCASSLGGVSYTFGSGTRLTVV.

Only a few counts were recorded for this clone. V gene TRBV5-5 combines with J gene TRBJ2-7, with D tentatively TRBD1 (6 bases). The CDR3 runs 15 residues. CDR1 and CDR2 (germline): SGHKS, YYEKEE (reference sequence). Trimming cost V 0 bases and J 3 bases, with 13 bases left between them. CDR3 coding DNA: TGTGCCAGCAGCTTGGGGGACACGTACTACTACGAGCAGTACTTC. This sequence encodes CASSLGDTYYYEQYF.

This clone was seen only once. The chain recombines TRBV5-1 with TRBJ1-6; D remains ambiguous. V was trimmed by 4 bases and J by 2 bases, leaving 4 bases between them. CDR1 and CDR2 (germline): SGHRS, YFSETQ. CDR3 length: 13 residues. CDR3 amino acids: CASSPAYNSPLHF. In nucleotides, the CDR3 is TGCGCCAGCAGCCCAGCCTATAATTCACCCCTCCACTTT.

The chain combines TRBV7-2 with TRBJ2-3, with unresolved D. The V end was cut by 1 base, the J end by 2 bases, with 10 bases between. This CDR3 has 15 amino acids. CDR1 and CDR2 from the germline V gene are SGHTA and FQGNSA. In DNA form, the CDR3 reads TGTGCCAGCAGCTTAGGTCGGGTACTCACAGATACGCAGTATTTT. The encoded protein is CASSLGRVLTDTQYF.

This clone has only a few counts. V usage is TRBV6-1 and J usage is TRBJ1-4; D unclear. Trimming shortened V by 2 bases and J by 4 bases, and 8 bases separated the two germline ends. Germline-derived CDR1 and CDR2 are MNHNS and SASEGT. The CDR3 contains 14 residues. CDR3: CASSERGRNEKLFF. Written as DNA, the CDR3 is TGTGCCAGCAGTGAACGGGGTCGTAATGAAAAACTGTTTTTT.

The V and J genes are TRBV4-2 and TRBJ2-7; weak D call: TRBD2 (5 bases). This CDR3 comprises 14 residues. CDR1 and CDR2 from the germline V gene are LGHNA and YNFKEQ. Trimming removed 0 bases at V and 5 bases at J, with 11 bases between. The CDR3 loop is CASSQDLVGNEQYF. In DNA form, the CDR3 reads TGTGCCAGCAGCCAAGACTTGGTCGGGAACGAGCAGTACTTC.

The chain couples TRBV15 to TRBJ2-5, with TRBD1 identical over 8 bases. The CDR3 covers 14 residues. Per germline, CDR1 LNHNV and CDR2 YYDKDF (reference sequence). After removal of 1 base from V and 8 bases from J, the junction contained 6 bases not matched to a gene. CDR3 sequence: CATSRGTGLRTQYF. The CDR3 DNA reads TGTGCCACCAGCAGAGGGACAGGGTTAAGAACCCAGTACTTC.

This clone was seen a handful of times. V gene TRBV13 combines with J gene TRBJ2-7, with a weak D call TRBD1 (6 bases). The CDR3 is made up of 13 amino acids. The germline CDR1 and CDR2 sequences are PRHDT and FYEKMQ (reference sequence). V lost 5 bases and J lost 6, with 14 bases in between. CDR3 nucleotides: TGTGCCAGCAGCGCCGGACAGTTTGGCGAGCAGTACTTC. Translation: CASSAGQFGEQYF.

The chain combines TRBV2 with TRBJ2-7; TRBD1 is a possible D gene (6 bases). V lost 7 bases and J lost 0, with 16 bases in between. This CDR3 region has 15 residues. The germline gives CDR1 SNHLY, CDR2 FYNNEI. In nucleotides, the CDR3 is TGTGCCAGCAAAATGGGACATTACAACTCCTACGAGCAGTACTTC. Translating gives CASKMGHYNSYEQYF.

J is TRBJ1-3 and V is TRBV10-3, with D possibly TRBD1 on 6 matching bases. This CDR3 has 15 residues. The germline gives CDR1 ENHRY, CDR2 SYGVKD. The germline V and J ends were trimmed by 6 bases and 0 bases, with 12 bases remaining between them. The CDR3 coding sequence is TGTGCCATCAGCTGGACAGCCAGCTCTGGAAACACCATATATTTT. Its translation: CAISWTASSGNTIYF.

V gene TRBV10-2 combines with J gene TRBJ2-3; the match to TRBD2 covers 12 bases. The CDR3 is 15 residues long. Germline CDR1 and CDR2: WSHSY and SAAADI. After removal of 8 bases from V and 4 bases from J, the junction contained 7 bases not matched to a gene. This chain's CDR3 is CASSTGTSGPDTQYF. The CDR3 nucleotides are TGCGCCAGCTCAACCGGGACTAGCGGGCCAGATACGCAGTATTTT.

The CDR3 bases are TGCGCCAGCAGCCAAGGCAATCTCTGGGGACAGGGGTCGACTGAAGCTTTCTTT. Amino acids: CASSQGNLWGQGSTEAFF. The V gene is TRBV4-3, the J gene TRBJ1-1; 10 bases align to TRBD1. The CDR3 spans 18 residues. CDR1 is LGHNA, CDR2 YSLEER, per germline. V was pared by 1 base and J by 5 bases, with 13 bases of the junction left unmatched.

This rearrangement joins TRBV28 to TRBJ1-2, with 10 nucleotides matching TRBD1. The CDR3 runs to 14 residues. V lost 3 bases, J lost 5 bases, and 3 bases stayed unmatched. The V gene's germline CDR1 is MDHEN and CDR2 SYDVKM. The CDR3 bases are TGTGCCAGCAGTTTCCAGGACAGGGGGTATGGCTACACCTTC. Translation gives CASSFQDRGYGYTF.

The J gene is TRBJ2-5, the V gene TRBV30; 7 bases are a match to TRBD1. The CDR3 consists of 14 residues. CDR1 and CDR2 (germline): GTSNPN, SVGIG (reference sequence). Losses at the gene ends were 5 bases for V and 5 bases for J; bases not matched to a gene: 11. The CDR3 loop is CAWVSRGLGETQYF. CDR3 nucleotides: TGTGCCTGGGTCTCCAGGGGGTTGGGGGAGACCCAGTACTTC.

The chain couples TRBV28 to TRBJ2-1, with TRBD2 as a possible D gene (5 bases). The CDR3 sequence is 11 residues long. The V end was cut by 2 bases, the J end by 9 bases, with 5 bases between. Germline CDR1 reads MDHEN; CDR2 reads SYDVKM. The CDR3 DNA follows: TGTGCCAGCAGTTTAGGAGGTGAGCAGTTCTTC. It yields the protein CASSLGGEQFF.